One and the same sample provided the 20 T cell receptor beta chains below, sequenced in a study of T cell responses to AZD1222 COVID-19 vaccine (dated by TCRdb to about 2021). Libraries were made using the immunoSEQ multiplex PCR assay. Imported from immuneACCESS, the table was reduced by TCRdb to in-frame sequences with V and J called. These copies leave out some clones; in studies compared against another copy, an unresolved V gene accounts for under half, and the cause of the remainder is not known. Counted in this sample were over 65,000 clones; approximately 80% of them appeared once. Jointly, the top ten make up 20% to 25% of the sample. This specimen's time point label, interpreted: baseline before first vaccination. The sample in question was peripheral blood, obtained on day 0 of AZD1222 vaccination. The source of these receptors is an adult in good health.

The genes are TRBV5-6 and TRBJ1-6; no firm D call. With 3 bases removed from V and 4 bases from J, the gap between germline ends came to 2 bases. CDR3 length: 12 amino acids. Per germline, CDR1 SGHDT and CDR2 YYEEEE. CDR3 amino acids: CASSWYNSPLHF. The CDR3 DNA follows: TGTGCCAGCAGCTGGTATAATTCACCCCTCCACTTT.

The CDR3 DNA sequence: TGTGCCAGTAGCTCCCAGCTTTCCTACGAGCAGTACTTC. As protein: CASSSQLSYEQYF. The J gene is TRBJ2-7, the V gene TRBV19; no clear D. Trimming pared 6 bases from V and 1 base from J, leaving 10 bases between. The germline V gene has CDR1 LNHDA and CDR2 SQIVND (reference sequence). The CDR3 is made up of 13 amino acids.

This clone was counted once. The chain recombines TRBV27 with TRBJ2-1, with no clear D. The CDR3 is 15 residues long. Germline values: CDR1 MNHEY, CDR2 SMNVEV (reference sequence). Trimming pared 5 bases from V and 0 bases from J, leaving 11 bases between. CDR3 in DNA: TGTGCCAGCAGTCTTAAGCCGAGCTCCTACAATGAGCAGTTCTTC. Its protein is CASSLKPSSYNEQFF.

J is TRBJ2-3 and V is TRBV7-2, with D tentatively TRBD1 or TRBD2 (5 bases each). Germline CDR1 SGHTA, CDR2 FQGNSA. V lost 2 bases, J lost 4 bases, and 10 bases lay in between. CDR3 length equals 14 residues. The CDR3 DNA is TGTGCCAGCAGCTTATATGGGGGATCAGATACGCAGTATTTT. It is translated as CASSLYGGSDTQYF.

This chain joins TRBV29-1 and TRBJ2-5, with 10 bases fitting TRBD1. The CDR3 totals 12 residues. J gave up 4 bases and V 8 bases, and 4 bases lay outside the gene matches. Germline V gives CDR1 SQVTM, CDR2 ANQGSEA. The CDR3 is CSSRTGGETQYF. The CDR3 DNA is TGCAGCTCCAGGACAGGGGGAGAGACCCAGTACTTC.

The J gene is TRBJ2-5, the V gene TRBV4-1, with 12 bases identical to TRBD2. CDR1 is MGHRA and CDR2 is YSYEKL in the germline V gene. The length of the CDR3 is 16 residues. V shed 4 bases, J shed 4 bases, and the junction held 7 bases outside the gene matches. This CDR3 is CASSPLAGGSRETQYF. CDR3 in DNA: TGCGCCAGCAGCCCCCTAGCGGGAGGGTCGAGAGAGACCCAGTACTTC.

The count of this clone is one. The chain is built from TRBV7-6 and TRBJ2-1, with no clear D. V lost 2 bases to trimming and J lost 0 bases, with 8 bases between them. CDR3 length: 15 residues. Germline V gene lookup returns CDR1 SGHVS and CDR2 FNYEAQ. CDR3 sequence (DNA): TGTGCCAGCAGCTTAATGCAGAGCTCCTACAATGAGCAGTTCTTC. It yields the protein CASSLMQSSYNEQFF.

This clone was counted a few times. The chain combines TRBV18 with TRBJ1-3; 10 nucleotides line up with TRBD1. Germline-derived CDR1 and CDR2 are KGHSH and LQKENI. Trimming took 1 base from V and 7 from J; bases not matched to a gene: 4. The CDR3 runs 15 residues. The CDR3 DNA follows: TGTGCCAGCTCACCACGACAGGGGGCTAGCAACACCATATATTTT. Its translation: CASSPRQGASNTIYF.

This chain connects TRBV5-8 to TRBJ1-1; unclear D gene. Germline values: CDR1 SGHTS, CDR2 YDEGEE. V lost 7 bases and J 1 base, leaving 11 bases between the germline ends. The CDR3 length is 13 residues. CDR3 residues: CASGWGENTEAFF. CDR3 DNA sequence: TGTGCCAGCGGATGGGGTGAGAACACTGAAGCTTTCTTT. The entire variable domain, with the rest obtained from reference TRBV5-8 and TRBJ1-1, is as follows: EAGVTQSPTHLIKTRGQQATLRCSPISGHTSVYWYQQALGLGLQFLLWYDEGEERNRGNFPPRFSGRQFPNYSSELNVNALELEDSALYLCASGWGENTEAFFGQGTRLTVV.

This clone came up once. The rearrangement links TRBV24-1 to TRBJ2-7; D not certain. V was trimmed by 5 bases and J by 7 bases, leaving 8 bases between them. This CDR3 spans 11 amino acids. Germline CDR1 reads KGHDR; CDR2 reads SFDVKD. Here the CDR3 reads CATSAAGEQYF. As DNA, the CDR3 is TGTGCCACCAGTGCCGCTGGGGAGCAGTACTTC.

The chain uses TRBV7-2 and TRBJ2-1; weak D call: TRBD2 (5 bases). Germline V CDR1 and CDR2: SGHTA, FQGNSA. The CDR3 contains 14 residues. Trimming shortened V by 0 bases and J by 9 bases, and 12 bases separated the two germline ends. CDR3 amino acids: CASSLAYLAGEQFF. In nucleotides, the CDR3 is TGTGCCAGCAGCTTAGCGTATCTAGCAGGTGAGCAGTTCTTC.

In this sample, this clone turned up a few times. V and J are TRBV5-1 and TRBJ2-7; D possibly corresponds to TRBD2 (5 bases). Trimming shortened V by 1 base and J by 2 bases, and 10 bases separated the two germline ends. Germline assignment: CDR1 SGHRS and CDR2 YFSETQ. The CDR3 consists of 14 residues. The CDR3 protein is CASSLNLATYEQYF. CDR3 bases: TGCGCCAGCAGCTTGAACCTAGCTACCTACGAGCAGTACTTC.

V and J are TRBV11-2 and TRBJ2-2; possibly TRBD1 for D (6 bases). CDR3 length: 16 residues. Germline lookup yields CDR1 SGHAT and CDR2 FQNNGV. V was pared by 3 bases and J by 5 bases, with 16 bases between. The CDR3 coding sequence is TGTGCCAGCAGCTTTAATTGGGGCCAGGGGACCGGGGAGCTGTTTTTT. This encodes CASSFNWGQGTGELFF.

The J gene is TRBJ1-3, the V gene TRBV2, with TRBD1 matching over 7 bases. The CDR3 runs to 15 residues. The V segment lost 2 bases and the J segment 1 base; nucleotides outside the gene matches: 2. CDR1 is SNHLY, CDR2 FYNNEI, per germline. Written as DNA, the CDR3 is TGTGCCAGCAGTGAACAGGGGGGTTCTGGAAACACCATATATTTT. It encodes CASSEQGGSGNTIYF.

This rearrangement joins TRBV7-2 to TRBJ1-1, with TRBD1 as a possible D gene (5 bases). V was trimmed by 5 bases and J by 3 bases, leaving 19 bases between them. Germline V gene data show CDR1 as SGHTA and CDR2 as FQGNSA. This CDR3 has 16 residues. The CDR3 DNA sequence: TGTGCCAGCAGCCCCCTGGGGGTCGAGGCAGACACTGAAGCTTTCTTT. It is translated as CASSPLGVEADTEAFF.

The CDR3 protein is CASSRRDRFDEQFF. The CDR3, as DNA: TGTGCCAGCAGCCGCCGCGACAGGTTCGATGAGCAGTTCTTC. The chain joins TRBV11-1 to TRBJ2-1; a possible D gene is TRBD1 (6 bases). Germline CDR1 is SGHAT and CDR2 is FQDESV (reference sequence). The CDR3 is 14 amino acids. Between the trimmed V and J ends, which lost 5 bases and 8 bases, there was a span of 16 bases.

The chain recombines TRBV12-3 or TRBV12-4 with TRBJ1-1; D unresolved. V lost 11 bases and J lost 1, with 14 bases in between. CDR3 length: 13 amino acids. As DNA, the CDR3 is TGTGCCTCCAGAGTCACAGCGAACACTGAAGCTTTCTTT. This translates into CASRVTANTEAFF.

The genes are TRBV7-2 and TRBJ2-3; 7 bases map to TRBD2. The V and J ends lost 1 base and 1 base, in that order; junction bases with no gene match: 2. The CDR3 length is 15 residues. The germline gives CDR1 SGHTA, CDR2 FQGNSA. The CDR3 coding sequence is TGTGCCAGCAGCTTAGTGGGAGGGGGCACAGATACGCAGTATTTT. Translating gives CASSLVGGGTDTQYF.

This clone was detected once. The chain is built from TRBV19 and TRBJ1-1; 9 nucleotides match TRBD1. Germline V gives CDR1 LNHDA, CDR2 SQIVND (reference sequence). This CDR3 contains 14 residues. J was trimmed by 1 base and V by 7 bases; bases with no gene match: 4. For the CDR3, the DNA is TGTGCCAGTAATAACAGGGGGCAGAACACTGAAGCTTTCTTT. It yields the protein CASNNRGQNTEAFF.

The chain is built from TRBV24-1 and TRBJ1-5, with D perhaps TRBD1 (5 bases). Germline values: CDR1 KGHDR, CDR2 SFDVKD. This CDR3 is built from 15 residues. Trimming pared 9 bases from V and 2 bases from J, leaving 16 bases between. DNA of the CDR3: TGTGCCACCGCCTCAGGGCAGGGAGGCAATCAGCCCCAGCATTTT. As protein: CATASGQGGNQPQHF.